Sequencing of this TCR beta chain was carried out in a study of cytomegalovirus exposure and HLA in healthy donors. Points from the study as a whole: Follow-up analysis found HLA locus-dependent TCR association rates, highest for DRB1 and lowest for HLA-C. A later analysis by the authors found several of the most significant clusters apparently linked to common viral pathogens. A later analysis linked around 15,000 TCR beta sequences to HLA alleles at 0.05 false discovery rate.

About this clone itself: What it recognizes is unknown.

The CDR3 sequence is 14 residues long. Germline CDR1 reads SEHNR; CDR2 reads FQNEAQ (reference sequence). V dropped 1 base and J dropped 8 bases, with 14 bases sitting between them. The PCR made use of 60 Vbeta and 13 Jbeta primers. Measured with immunoSEQ multiplex PCR; TCRdb has only the in-frame clones, and not every one. This sample yields about 150,000 clones, of which about three quarters are seen a single time; about 1.5% belongs to the top ten. Sequencing used PBMCs. The TCR was taken from a woman in her twenties or thirties in good health and CMV-seropositive. The chain recombines TRBV7-9 with TRBJ1-2; no clear D gene. The CDR3: CASSLDGYRGGYTF. DNA of the CDR3: TGTGCCAGCAGCTTAGACGGTTACCGCGGGGGCTACACCTTC.